One and the same sample provided the 20 T cell receptor beta chains below, sequenced in a study of blood T cell repertoires in COVID-19. Method: immunoSEQ multiplex PCR; TCRdb's copy keeps in-frame clones and lacks some. The sample yields more than 70,000 clones, around nine tenths seen once. The sequenced sample was peripheral blood. These receptors all stem from a woman aged 50 to 60 in a cohort sampled during active COVID-19.

The genes are TRBV6-4 and TRBJ2-1; 10 positions match TRBD2. V was pared by 3 bases and J by 9 bases, with 5 bases of the junction left unmatched. Germline V gene lookup returns CDR1 MRHNA and CDR2 SNTAGT. The length of the CDR3 is 14 residues. CDR3 sequence (DNA): TGTGCCAGCAGTGAGAGCGGGGGGGTTGGTGAGCAGTTCTTC. Amino acids: CASSESGGVGEQFF.

The chain links TRBV28 to TRBJ1-1; no firm D call. V was cut by 3 bases and J by 0 bases, with 8 bases left in between. CDR3 length equals 14 residues. Germline-derived CDR1 and CDR2 are MDHEN and SYDVKM. The CDR3 is CASSLRGMNTEAFF. DNA for the CDR3: TGTGCCAGCAGTTTGAGAGGGATGAACACTGAAGCTTTCTTT.

The CDR3 nucleotides read TGTGCCAGCAGCTTACTTCCGGGACTAGCCAATTACACCGGGGAGCTGTTTTTT. This translates into CASSLLPGLANYTGELFF. V and J are TRBV11-2 and TRBJ2-2, with 9 positions matching TRBD2. With 2 bases clipped from V and 3 bases from J, the junction kept 10 bases outside the gene matches. The germline CDR1 and CDR2 sequences are SGHAT and FQNNGV. This CDR3 region has 18 residues.

This sequence joins TRBV15 and TRBJ2-4; TRBD1 matches at 10 bases. This CDR3 spans 13 amino acids. The germline gives CDR1 LNHNV, CDR2 YYDKDF (reference sequence). Trimming cost V 7 bases and J 15 bases; bases outside gene matches: 12. The CDR3: CATKRQGASRLYF. CDR3 bases: TGTGCCACCAAAAGACAGGGGGCCAGCAGATTGTACTTC.

The V gene is TRBV1, the J gene TRBJ1-1. TRBV1 is assigned pseudogene status. The CDR3 is 13 amino acids. The CDR3 DNA is TGCACCAGCAGCCAAGTGCGGGGGCCTGAAGCTTTCTTT. Amino acids: CTSSQVRGPEAFF.

This clone was observed once. The V call is TRBV9, the J call TRBJ2-7, with D perhaps matching TRBD1 (6 bases). V was trimmed by 4 bases and J by 2 bases, leaving 16 bases between them. CDR3 length: 15 amino acids. CDR1 is SGDLS, CDR2 YYNGEE, per germline. The chain's CDR3 is CASSPYRDTAYEQYF. In DNA, the CDR3 is TGTGCCAGCAGCCCGTACAGGGACACCGCCTACGAGCAGTACTTC.

The gene calls are TRBV6-5 and TRBJ2-3, with TRBD1 matching 7 bases. Trimming took 6 bases from V and 10 from J; bases not matched to a gene: 13. This CDR3 is 14 amino acids long. The germline V gene has CDR1 MNHEY and CDR2 SVGAGI. The CDR3 coding sequence is TGTGCCAGCAGAGAGGGACAGACCCCAGGACCGCAGTATTTT. It specifies CASREGQTPGPQYF.

The V call is TRBV9, the J call TRBJ2-7; 7 bases agree with TRBD1. Germline CDR1 SGDLS, CDR2 YYNGEE. Unmatched junction bases numbered 5, after V lost 0 bases and J lost 2 bases. There are 15 residues in the CDR3. CDR3 sequence reads: CASSVGETGTYEQYF. The CDR3 DNA follows: TGTGCCAGCAGCGTAGGCGAGACAGGGACCTACGAGCAGTACTTC.

This chain uses TRBV28 with TRBJ1-5; 9 nucleotides agree with TRBD1. This CDR3 spans 12 amino acids. The trim removed 10 bases at V and 7 bases at J, leaving 5 bases unmatched. The germline V gene encodes CDR1 MDHEN and CDR2 SYDVKM. The CDR3 spells CATRQGEQPQHF. CDR3 coding DNA: TGTGCCACCCGACAGGGGGAACAGCCCCAGCATTTT. Full variable domain (missing parts from reference TRBV28 and TRBJ1-5): DVKVTQSSRYLVKRTGEKVFLECVQDMDHENMFWYRQDPGLGLRLIYFSYDVKMKEKGDIPEGYSVSREKKERFSLILESASTNQTSMYLCATRQGEQPQHFGDGTRLSIL.

J is TRBJ2-5 and V is TRBV6-5, with 7 nucleotides matching TRBD1. V gave up 2 bases and J gave up 5 bases; unmatched junction bases: 5. Germline assignment: CDR1 MNHEY and CDR2 SVGAGI. The CDR3 loop spans 14 amino acids. The CDR3 here is CASSYRGRVETQYF. The CDR3 region has the DNA TGTGCCAGCAGTTACAGGGGGCGAGTGGAGACCCAGTACTTC.

The chain couples TRBV10-2 to TRBJ2-2; TRBD2 matches at 16 bases. The germline V gene has CDR1 WSHSY and CDR2 SAAADI. V lost 11 bases, J lost 2 bases, and 11 bases stayed unmatched. This CDR3 is 18 amino acids long. The CDR3 reads CAPRGGTSGRENTGELFF. The CDR3 region has the DNA TGCGCCCCCCGGGGGGGGACTAGCGGGAGGGAAAACACCGGGGAGCTGTTTTTT.

The gene calls are TRBV24-1 and TRBJ2-5; TRBD2 agrees at 14 bases. Germline V gene data show CDR1 as KGHDR and CDR2 as SFDVKD. This CDR3 spans 15 amino acids. Germline trimming cut 7 bases from V and 5 bases from J; bases unmatched to any gene: 5. CDR3 loop: CATSSGLAGAETQYF. The CDR3 DNA is TGTGCCACCAGCTCGGGACTAGCGGGAGCGGAGACCCAGTACTTC.

This clone showed up just a few times. The chain links TRBV18 to TRBJ1-6, with TRBD1 matching 9 bases. The V segment lost 0 bases and the J segment 7 bases; nucleotides outside the gene matches: 4. The CDR3 is 16 residues long. Germline loops: CDR1 KGHSH, CDR2 LQKENI. CDR3 nucleotide sequence: TGTGCCAGCTCACCACCGACAGGACAGGGGAATTCACCCCTCCACTTT. Its translation is CASSPPTGQGNSPLHF.

The V and J genes are TRBV9 and TRBJ2-2; no reliable D call. The CDR3 is 13 amino acids. Per germline, CDR1 SGDLS and CDR2 YYNGEE. Deletions cut 3 bases from V and 2 bases from J, with 5 bases between. Here the CDR3 DNA reads TGTGCCAGCAGCGACAGCAACACCGGGGAGCTGTTTTTT. Amino acids: CASSDSNTGELFF.

This chain links TRBV9 with TRBJ1-6, with TRBD1 identical over 8 bases. Germline V gives CDR1 SGDLS, CDR2 YYNGEE. With V trimmed by 3 bases and J by 7 bases, 6 bases remained unmatched. The CDR3 covers 15 residues. The CDR3 here is CASSAGQVINSPLHF. Here the CDR3 DNA reads TGTGCCAGCAGCGCGGGACAGGTTATAAATTCACCCCTCCACTTT.

The V and J genes are TRBV10-3 and TRBJ1-4, with TRBD1 identical over 9 bases. Germline values: CDR1 ENHRY, CDR2 SYGVKD. The V gene end was trimmed by 6 bases and the J gene end by 2 bases; junction bases not matched to a gene: 7. The CDR3 has 16 residues. CDR3 loop: CAISPLQGATNEKLFF. CDR3 nucleotides: TGTGCCATCAGCCCTTTACAGGGGGCCACTAATGAAAAACTGTTTTTT.

The V call is TRBV7-8, the J call TRBJ2-3; 7 nucleotides align to TRBD2. Germline lookup yields CDR1 SGHVS and CDR2 FQNEAQ. The V segment lost 4 bases and the J segment 6 bases; nucleotides outside the gene matches: 7. The CDR3 has 14 amino acids. As DNA, the CDR3 is TGTGCCAGCAGCTCCAGGACTAGTTTGGATACGCAGTATTTT. Its protein is CASSSRTSLDTQYF. The complete variable domain, with remaining parts taken from reference TRBV7-8 and TRBJ2-3, reads GAGVSQSPRYKVAKRGQDVALRCDPISGHVSLFWYQQALGQGPEFLTYFQNEAQLDKSGLPSDRFFAERPEGSVSTLKIQRTQQEDSAVYLCASSSRTSLDTQYFGPGTRLTVL.

The chain has TRBV30 and TRBJ1-1; D might be TRBD1 (5 bases). Trimming pared 3 bases from V and 7 bases from J, leaving 18 bases between. Germline CDR1 is GTSNPN and CDR2 is SVGIG (reference sequence). CDR3 length equals 14 residues. DNA for the CDR3: TGTGCCTGGAGGCTATCCGTGACAGCAAATGAAGCTTTCTTT. As protein: CAWRLSVTANEAFF. Based on the CDR3 plus reference TRBV30 and TRBJ1-1, the full variable domain is SQTIHQWPATLVQPVGSPLSLECTVEGTSNPNLYWYRQAAGRGLQLLFYSVGIGQISSEVPQNLSASRPQDRQFILSSKKLLLSDSGFYLCAWRLSVTANEAFFGQGTRLTVV.

The chain joins TRBV29-1 to TRBJ1-1; possibly TRBD1 for D (5 bases). Trimming pared 4 bases from V and 7 bases from J, leaving 19 bases between. There are 14 residues in the CDR3. Looked up from germline, CDR1 is SQVTM and CDR2 is ANQGSEA. CDR3 loop: CSVGEVGGTDEAFF. CDR3 sequence (DNA): TGCAGCGTTGGTGAAGTAGGCGGGACGGATGAAGCTTTCTTT.

This rearrangement joins TRBV7-3 to TRBJ2-5, with TRBD1 matching 7 bases. Germline assignment: CDR1 SGHTA and CDR2 FQGTGA. CDR3 length equals 13 residues. After removal of 3 bases from V and 2 bases from J, the junction contained 0 bases not matched to a gene. The DNA of the CDR3 is TGTGCCAGCAGCTTGGGACAGCAAGAGACCCAGTACTTC. Translating gives CASSLGQQETQYF.